Presented here are 13 T cell receptor beta chains from one specimen sequenced in a study of T cell responses to AZD1222 COVID-19 vaccine. Data came from immunoSEQ multiplex PCR; TCRdb stores just in-frame clones and leaves some out. This sample has tens of thousands of clones, with 70% to 90% found just once. The sample here was peripheral blood, taken 28 days after the second AZD1222 dose. The source is an adult who received the AZD1222 COVID-19 vaccine.

This clone was counted once. This rearrangement joins TRBV7-2 to TRBJ2-7, with 8 bases that match TRBD2. CDR3 length: 15 amino acids. Germline V lookup: CDR1 SGHTA, CDR2 FQGNSA. V lost 5 bases to trimming and J lost 3 bases; unmatched junction nucleotides: 9. CDR3 sequence (DNA): TGTGCCAGCAGCCTTCCGGGACTAGGGGGCTACGAGCAGTACTTC. Amino acid sequence: CASSLPGLGGYEQYF.

The genes are TRBV28 and TRBJ1-5; 8 bases map to TRBD1. The CDR3 has 16 amino acids. Germline loops: CDR1 MDHEN, CDR2 SYDVKM. V shed 2 bases, J shed 0 bases, and the junction held 3 bases outside the gene matches. The CDR3 DNA reads as TGTGCCAGCAGTTTAGGGACAGGCTATAGCAATCAGCCCCAGCATTTT. Translated: CASSLGTGYSNQPQHF.

V gene TRBV3-1 (or the pseudogene TRBV3-2) combines with J gene TRBJ2-5; 14 positions match TRBD2. With 7 bases clipped from V and 0 bases from J, the junction kept 7 bases outside the gene matches. The CDR3 is made up of 17 amino acids. CDR1 and CDR2 (germline): LGHDT, YNNKEL (reference sequence). The CDR3, as DNA: TGTGCCAGCACCAGAGGACTAGCGGGGGGAAACCAAGAGACCCAGTACTTC. Translated, it gives CASTRGLAGGNQETQYF.

The gene calls are TRBV15 and TRBJ2-7; 10 bases are a match to TRBD1. The junction had 3 bases not matched to a gene; V was cut back by 4 bases and J by 3 bases. Germline V CDR1 and CDR2: LNHNV, YYDKDF (reference sequence). This CDR3 is 14 amino acids long. This chain's CDR3 is CATSNRDRGYEQYF. In DNA, the CDR3 is TGTGCCACCAGCAACCGGGACAGGGGCTACGAGCAGTACTTC.

This sequence joins TRBV12-3 or TRBV12-4 and TRBJ1-2; 8 bases are a match to TRBD1. This CDR3 spans 13 amino acids. J gave up 8 bases and V 6 bases, and 8 bases lay outside the gene matches. CDR3 nucleotide sequence: TGTGCCAGCAGCCCGGACAGGGCCGTCGGCTACACCTTC. Translating it yields CASSPDRAVGYTF.

This chain joins TRBV7-9 and TRBJ2-5; TRBD1 aligns across 8 bases. Germline-derived CDR1 and CDR2 are SEHNR and FQNEAQ (reference sequence). The CDR3 has 14 residues. With 4 bases clipped from V and 2 bases from J, the junction kept 3 bases outside the gene matches. This chain's CDR3 is CASSSQGGQETQYF. CDR3 nucleotide sequence: TGTGCCAGCAGCTCACAGGGGGGACAAGAGACCCAGTACTTC.

V is TRBV7-9 and J is TRBJ1-1, with TRBD1 identical over 11 bases. Germline CDR1 is SEHNR and CDR2 is FQNEAQ (reference sequence). CDR3 length: 14 residues. J was trimmed by 7 bases and V by 6 bases; bases with no gene match: 7. CDR3 nucleotide sequence: TGTGCCAGCAGGCGGGACAGGGGGGCCCTTGAAGCTTTCTTT. The encoded protein is CASRRDRGALEAFF.

CDR3 amino acids: CASSSGGQGRSPLHF. CDR3 coding DNA: TGTGCCAGCAGCTCAGGGGGACAGGGAAGATCACCCCTCCACTTT. The chain carries TRBV5-6 and TRBJ1-6; 9 bases are a match to TRBD1. J lost 10 bases, V lost 3 bases, and 8 bases had no gene match. Germline CDR1 and CDR2: SGHDT and YYEEEE. CDR3 length: 15 residues.

The CDR3 sequence: CASLPRDTCSGANVLTF. The CDR3 nucleotides read TGCGCCAGCTTACCCCGGGACACTTGCTCTGGGGCCAACGTCCTGACTTTC. The chain carries TRBV10-1 and TRBJ2-6, with D tentatively TRBD1 (6 bases). Germline V CDR1 and CDR2: WNHNN, SYGVQD (reference sequence). With 8 bases removed from V and 0 bases from J, the gap between germline ends came to 17 bases. The CDR3 is made up of 17 amino acids.

The chain employs TRBV11-3 and TRBJ2-2, with D uncertain. Trimming left V 4 bases short and J 4 bases short, with 7 bases between. Germline CDR1 SGHNT, CDR2 YENEEA. This CDR3 contains 13 residues. The CDR3 DNA is TGTGCCAGCAGCTCATCTATCACCGGGGAGCTGTTTTTT. Translating gives CASSSSITGELFF.

The chain uses TRBV7-2 and TRBJ1-1; 8 positions match TRBD1. The CDR3 contains 13 residues. The junction had 6 bases not matched to a gene; V was cut back by 5 bases and J by 7 bases. Germline loops: CDR1 SGHTA, CDR2 FQGNSA. The CDR3 coding sequence is TGTGCCAGCAGCCCCCGTGGACAGGGTGAAGCTTTCTTT. Encoded protein: CASSPRGQGEAFF.

This clone was found once. The chain employs TRBV23-1 and TRBJ1-1; D is undetermined. TRBV23-1 is noted as an ORF with a role that remains uncertain. The CDR3 sequence is 12 residues long. V lost 2 bases to trimming and J lost 7 bases, with 8 bases between them. DNA of the CDR3: TGCGCCAGCAGTCAAGCTAAAATTGAAGCTTTCTTT. It encodes CASSQAKIEAFF.

This clone has just a few counts. The gene calls are TRBV5-1 and TRBJ2-7; a possible D gene is TRBD1 (5 bases). V lost 7 bases and J 0 bases, leaving 14 bases between the germline ends. Germline values: CDR1 SGHRS, CDR2 YFSETQ. The CDR3 has 14 amino acids. Written as DNA, the CDR3 is TGCGCCAGCTCAGGACACCTGAGCTCCTACGAGCAGTACTTC. Amino acid sequence: CASSGHLSSYEQYF.